What follows is one T cell receptor (beta chain) and its context. Its antigen is not identified. This sample stems from a study of CD8 T cells in ankylosing spondylitis. Study results and caveats: Earlier reports found some motif variants in synovial fluid and blood in reactive arthritis. Researchers report that disease-linked clones proved CD8+ and relatively rare in peripheral blood.

CDR1 and CDR2 from the germline V gene are DFQATT and SNEGSKA (reference sequence). CDR3 length: 14 residues. Trimming stripped 3 bases from V and 4 bases from J, with 13 bases between. In TCRdb, the 5' RACE reads were re-called with MiXCR into one record per CDR3 protein. The sample has 150,000 to 200,000 distinct CDR3 sequences, around 19% seen once. This clonotype was obtained from a male donor with ankylosing spondylitis or in good health (not recorded which). The specimen sequenced was blood, either unsorted or a sorted T cell fraction (not recorded which). The rearrangement uses TRBV20-1 and TRBJ2-1; D might be TRBD2 (5 bases). This CDR3 is CSASRLRTYNEQFF. The CDR3 nucleotides are TGCAGTGCTAGTCGTTTACGGACTTACAATGAGCAGTTCTTC.